This T cell receptor beta chain came from a study of cytomegalovirus exposure and HLA in healthy donors. Study at large: The use of the same platform for the 90 to 150 validation repertoires and the approximately 670 first-cohort repertoires was reported by a later analysis.

This clone turned up a few times. Its antigen is currently unknown. With V trimmed by 2 bases and J by 3 bases, 6 bases remained unmatched. This CDR3 has 16 amino acids. Germline V gene lookup returns CDR1 SNHLY and CDR2 FYNNEI. Findings and caveats of the study: The study listed roughly 160 cytomegalovirus-associated TCR beta chains.

The data were produced by immunoSEQ multiplex PCR, yet TCRdb's version contains in-frame clones alone and is incomplete. The table has 200,000 or so clones, roughly 82% seen once; the top ten hold approximately 7%. This sequence was found in a man between 18 and 29 years old in good health and CMV-seropositive. Input material: PBMCs. The chain joins TRBV2 to TRBJ2-2; TRBD1 matches at 7 bases. The CDR3 sequence is CASSEYRGSDTGELFF. CDR3 DNA: TGTGCCAGCAGTGAATACAGGGGATCGGACACCGGGGAGCTGTTTTTT.